The entry below describes one T cell receptor beta chain. The data originate from a study of CD8 T cells in Susac syndrome. RNA, at about 0.45 to 1 ug, was reverse transcribed with random hexamers. TCRdb independently ran MiXCR on the immunoSEQ multiplex PCR reads; one entry per CDR3 protein. Of about 150,000 distinct CDR3 sequences in the sample, more than 90% are singletons; the top ten hold roughly 0.08%. V was cut by 2 bases and J by 5 bases, with 9 bases left in between. Germline CDR1 reads DFQATT; CDR2 reads SNEGSKA (reference sequence). The CDR3 sequence is 12 residues long. This sequence joins TRBV20-1 and TRBJ2-5; D unresolved. The sequencing sample was made of CD4+ T cells from PBMCs. This TCR derives from a human donor with Susac syndrome. CDR3 loop: CSARTQWETQYF. The CDR3 DNA is TGCAGTGCTAGAACCCAGTGGGAGACCCAGTACTTC.